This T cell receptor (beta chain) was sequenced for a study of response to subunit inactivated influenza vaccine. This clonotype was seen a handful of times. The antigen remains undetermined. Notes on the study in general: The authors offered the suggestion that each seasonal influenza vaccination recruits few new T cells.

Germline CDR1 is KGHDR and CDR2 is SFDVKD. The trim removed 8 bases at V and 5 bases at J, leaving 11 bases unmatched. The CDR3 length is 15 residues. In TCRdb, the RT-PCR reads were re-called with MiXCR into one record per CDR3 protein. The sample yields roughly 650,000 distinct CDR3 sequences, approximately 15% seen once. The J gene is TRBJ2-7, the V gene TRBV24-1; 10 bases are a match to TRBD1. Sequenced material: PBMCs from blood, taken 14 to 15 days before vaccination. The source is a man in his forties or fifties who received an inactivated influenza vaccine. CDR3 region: CATTYPGQGIHEQYF. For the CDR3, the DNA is TGTGCCACCACGTACCCGGGACAGGGGATACACGAGCAGTACTTC.